These 5 T cell receptor beta chains came from one sample sequenced in a study of control samples from healthy donors and cancer patients. Profiling relied on immunoSEQ multiplex PCR, and the TCRdb table lists in-frame clones only, not all of them. This sample has around 70,000 clones; roughly 86% occur once, and the top ten carry around 2%. The sample was PBMCs. The receptors here all came from a woman in her 50s with head and neck cancer.

The genes are TRBV9 and TRBJ2-3; possibly TRBD2 for D (7 bases). CDR3 length equals 15 residues. Germline V gene sequence: CDR1 SGDLS, CDR2 YYNGEE. V lost 3 bases and J lost 0, with 11 bases in between. The CDR3 DNA follows: TGTGCCAGCAGCGCTCGCGGGGGCAGCACAGATACGCAGTATTTT. The encoded protein is CASSARGGSTDTQYF.

The table lists this clone with a few counts. The genes are TRBV4-3 and TRBJ1-4, with TRBD1 matching 9 bases. CDR3 length: 16 amino acids. The germline V gene has CDR1 LGHNA and CDR2 YSLEER. The V and J ends lost 3 bases and 11 bases, in that order; junction bases with no gene match: 13. The CDR3 DNA follows: TGCGCCAGCAGCCAGATTCACGGACAGGGGACTAGGAAACTGTTTTTT. Amino acids: CASSQIHGQGTRKLFF.

Of note for this clone: Other DNA sequences in this specimen translate into the identical CDR3. V and J are TRBV7-9 and TRBJ2-3; no firm D call. CDR3 length equals 13 residues. The germline CDR1 and CDR2 sequences are SEHNR and FQNEAQ (reference sequence). The ends were cut back, 3 bases at V and 0 bases at J, with 4 bases in the middle. The CDR3 is CASSLQSTDTQYF. CDR3 in DNA: TGTGCCAGCAGCTTGCAGAGCACAGATACGCAGTATTTT. The full variable domain, rest sourced from reference TRBV7-9 and TRBJ2-3, is DTGVSQNPRHKITKRGQNVTFRCDPISEHNRLYWYRQTLGQGPEFLTYFQNEAQLEKSRLLSDRFSAERPKGSFSTLEIQRTEQGDSAMYLCASSLQSTDTQYFGPGTRLTVL.

The rearrangement uses TRBV30 and TRBJ1-1, with D unresolved. V was shortened by 0 bases and J by 5 bases, with 13 bases between the two germline ends. CDR3 length equals 14 residues. Germline CDR1 reads GTSNPN; CDR2 reads SVGIG (reference sequence). CDR3 in amino acids: CAWSVRRRETEAFF. Written as DNA, the CDR3 is TGTGCCTGGAGTGTACGCCGACGGGAGACTGAAGCTTTCTTT. The full variable domain, rest sourced from reference TRBV30 and TRBJ1-1, is SQTIHQWPATLVQPVGSPLSLECTVEGTSNPNLYWYRQAAGRGLQLLFYSVGIGQISSEVPQNLSASRPQDRQFILSSKKLLLSDSGFYLCAWSVRRRETEAFFGQGTRLTVV.

This chain joins TRBV15 and TRBJ2-4; either TRBD1 or TRBD2 may fit D (5 bases each). Germline lookup yields CDR1 LNHNV and CDR2 YYDKDF (reference sequence). This CDR3 comprises 13 residues. V dropped 4 bases and J dropped 12 bases, with 16 bases sitting between them. CDR3 loop: CATSTPFEGTQYF. CDR3 DNA sequence: TGTGCCACCAGCACCCCATTTGAGGGGACTCAGTACTTC. The full variable domain, completed using reference TRBV15 and TRBJ2-4, is DAMVIQNPRYQVTQFGKPVTLSCSQTLNHNVMYWYQQKSSQAPKLLFHYYDKDFNNEADTPDNFQSRRPNTSFCFLDIRSPGLGDTAMYLCATSTPFEGTQYFGAGTRLSVL.